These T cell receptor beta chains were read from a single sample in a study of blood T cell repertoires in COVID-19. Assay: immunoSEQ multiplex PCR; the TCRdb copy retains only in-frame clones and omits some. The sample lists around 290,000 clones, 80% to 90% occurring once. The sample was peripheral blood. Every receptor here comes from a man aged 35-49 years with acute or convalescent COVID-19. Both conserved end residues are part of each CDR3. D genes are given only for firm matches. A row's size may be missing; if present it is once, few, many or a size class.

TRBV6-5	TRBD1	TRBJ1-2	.	TGTGCCAGCAGTTACCGGACAGGGAACTATGGCTACACCTTC	CASSYRTGNYGYTF
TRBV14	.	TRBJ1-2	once	TGTGCCAGCAGTCCAGGAATTTATGGCTACACCTTC	CASSPGIYGYTF
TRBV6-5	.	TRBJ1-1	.	TGTGCCAGTCAGATTGACAGCCAGAACACTGAAGCTTTCTTT	CASQIDSQNTEAFF
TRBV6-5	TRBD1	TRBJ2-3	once	TGTGCCAGCAGACGACAGGGGCCAGATACGCAGTATTTT	CASRRQGPDTQYF
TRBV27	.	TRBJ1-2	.	TGTGCCAGCAGTTTGGCGGGTAACTATGGCTACACCTTC	CASSLAGNYGYTF
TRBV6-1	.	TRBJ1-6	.	TGTGCCAGCAGTGACGGCCGGACAGTCTATAATTCACCCCTCCACTTT	CASSDGRTVYNSPLHF
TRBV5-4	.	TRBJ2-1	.	TGTGCCAGCAGCTTGGCCGCTAATTGGTTGCAGGGTCAACTCAATGAGCAGTTCTTC	CASSLAANWLQGQLNEQFF
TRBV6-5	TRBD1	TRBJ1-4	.	TGTGCCAGCCACAGGGGGTATAATGAAAAACTGTTTTTT	CASHRGYNEKLFF
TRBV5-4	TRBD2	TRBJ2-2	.	TGTGCCAGCCACTCTGGGGGGACTAAGAACACCGGGGAGCTGTTTTTT	CASHSGGTKNTGELFF
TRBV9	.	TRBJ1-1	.	TGTGCCAGCAGCCTCTCGGTCGGCAGGGACACTGAAGCTTTCTTT	CASSLSVGRDTEAFF
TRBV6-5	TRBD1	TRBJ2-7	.	TGTGCCAGCAGGGGACAGTCCTACGAGCAGTACTTC	CASRGQSYEQYF
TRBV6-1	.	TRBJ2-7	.	TGTGCCAGCAGTGAACTACCCGGGGCCTACGAGCAGTACTTC	CASSELPGAYEQYF
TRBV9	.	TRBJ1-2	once	TGTGCCAGCAGCGTAGGAGGGTATGGCTACACCTTC	CASSVGGYGYTF
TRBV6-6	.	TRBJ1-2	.	TGTGCCAGCAGTTACGATGGGACAATGTATGGCTACACCTTC	CASSYDGTMYGYTF
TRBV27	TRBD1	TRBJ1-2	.	TGTGCCAGCAGTCGTGGACAGGGGAACTATGGCTACACCTTC	CASSRGQGNYGYTF
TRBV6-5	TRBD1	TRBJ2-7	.	TGTGCCAGCAGTTACTCTACCGGGACAGGGAGCGAGCAGTACTTC	CASSYSTGTGSEQYF
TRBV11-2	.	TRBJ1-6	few	TGTGCCAGCAGCTTCCGTCCTTCACCCCTCCACTTT	CASSFRPSPLHF
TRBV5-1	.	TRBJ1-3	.	TGCGCCAGCAGCTTGTTGGTAGGGGGCTCTGGAAACACCATATATTTT	CASSLLVGGSGNTIYF
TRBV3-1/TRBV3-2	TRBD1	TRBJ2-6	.	TGTGCCAGCAGCAGCAAAGGACAGGCCAGGGGGGCCAACGTCCTGACTTTC	CASSSKGQARGANVLTF
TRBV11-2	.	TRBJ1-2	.	TGTGCCAGCAGCTTAATAGCGGGGGGCCGGGACTATGGCTACACCTTC	CASSLIAGGRDYGYTF
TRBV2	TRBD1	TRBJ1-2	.	TGTGCCAGCAGTGATCCCGGACAGGGGGCCTATGGCTACACCTTC	CASSDPGQGAYGYTF
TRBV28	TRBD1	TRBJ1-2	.	TGTGCCAGCAGTTTTCTCCCCCGACAGGGACCGGGTGGCTACACCTTC	CASSFLPRQGPGGYTF
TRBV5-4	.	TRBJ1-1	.	TGTGCCAGCAGCTCGGGGGAGAGGAACACTGAAGCTTTCTTT	CASSSGERNTEAFF
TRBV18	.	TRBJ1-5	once	TGTGCCAGCTCACCGGCCCAGTTCTCGCAGCCCCAGCATTTT	CASSPAQFSQPQHF
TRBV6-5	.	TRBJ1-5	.	TGTGCCAGCAGTTACTCGAAGGCGGGGAATCAGCCCCAGCATTTT	CASSYSKAGNQPQHF
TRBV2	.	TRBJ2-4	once	TGTGCCAGCAGCCTCTATTCTCCCGGGAACATTCAGTACTTC	CASSLYSPGNIQYF
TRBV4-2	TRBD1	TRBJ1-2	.	TGTGCCAGCAGCCAGGGTCCGGGACAGGATCAGAATGGCTACACCTTC	CASSQGPGQDQNGYTF
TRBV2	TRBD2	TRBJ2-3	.	TGTGCCAGCAGTGCAAGCGGGGGGGGCGCAGATACGCAGTATTTT	CASSASGGGADTQYF
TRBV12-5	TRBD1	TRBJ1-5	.	TGTGCTAGTGGTTTGGTAGTTTATGGAGAACAGGGGTTTCATCAGCCCCAGCATTTT	CASGLVVYGEQGFHQPQHF
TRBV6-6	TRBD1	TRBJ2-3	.	TGTGCCACAGGACAGGTAGCAGATACGCAGTATTTT	CATGQVADTQYF
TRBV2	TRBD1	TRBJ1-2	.	TGTGCCAGCAGTGAAATTGGGGGACAGACCATATCCCACTATGGCTACACCTTC	CASSEIGGQTISHYGYTF
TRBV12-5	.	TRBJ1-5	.	TGTGCTAGTGGTTTGGGGACAGCAAATCAGCCCCAGCATTTT	CASGLGTANQPQHF
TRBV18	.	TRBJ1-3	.	TGTGCCAGCTCCCTCCGGGACTTAGAGGGCACTGCATCTGGAAACACCATATATTTT	CASSLRDLEGTASGNTIYF
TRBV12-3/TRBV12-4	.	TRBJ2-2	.	TGTGCCAGCAGTCTGCCGGGACTCCGGGTGTTTTTT	CASSLPGLRVFF
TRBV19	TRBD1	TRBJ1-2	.	TGTGCCAGTACTCCCCGGACAGGAGAGTACTATGGCTACACCTTC	CASTPRTGEYYGYTF
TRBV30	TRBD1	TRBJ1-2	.	TGTGCCTGGAGTACAGGACAGGGGAAACACGGCTACACCTTC	CAWSTGQGKHGYTF